Listed here are 19 T cell receptor beta chains from one sample, sequenced in a study of CD8 T cells in Susac syndrome. The RNA input was roughly 0.5 to 1 ug, and it was reverse transcribed with random hexamers. One entry per CDR3 protein results from TCRdb running MiXCR on the immunoSEQ multiplex PCR reads. The sample includes around 20,000 distinct CDR3 sequences, about 95% seen only once; the top ten take around 0.21%. The specimen was CD8+ T cells from PBMCs. The source is a human donor in good health.

The chain is built from TRBV27 and TRBJ2-3; D is uncertain. The V gene's germline CDR1 is MNHEY and CDR2 SMNVEV (reference sequence). CDR3 length: 16 residues. The germline V and J ends were trimmed by 5 bases and 0 bases, with 15 bases remaining between them. Here the CDR3 reads CASSLYWAESTDTQYF. CDR3 DNA sequence: TGTGCCAGCAGTCTTTACTGGGCGGAGAGCACAGATACGCAGTATTTT.

The count of this clonotype is one. This chain uses TRBV30 with TRBJ1-1; D uncertain. With 4 bases removed from V and 3 bases from J, the gap between germline ends came to 12 bases. The CDR3 has 13 amino acids. Germline V gene sequence: CDR1 GTSNPN, CDR2 SVGIG (reference sequence). For the CDR3, the DNA is TGTGCCTGGACTGTTTGGGGAGACACTGAAGCTTTCTTT. Amino acid sequence: CAWTVWGDTEAFF.

The chain uses TRBV7-9 and TRBJ2-7, with D hard to call. V lost 3 bases and J 3 bases, leaving 9 bases between the germline ends. Germline V gene lookup returns CDR1 SEHNR and CDR2 FQNEAQ (reference sequence). This CDR3 is 13 amino acids long. CDR3 loop: CASSFSDFYEQYF. In DNA, the CDR3 is TGTGCCAGCAGCTTTTCCGACTTCTACGAGCAGTACTTC.

This clonotype was detected only once. The chain carries TRBV5-6 and TRBJ2-5, with D perhaps TRBD1 or TRBD2 (5 bases each). V dropped 3 bases and J dropped 5 bases, with 26 bases sitting between them. The CDR3 has 18 residues. Germline values: CDR1 SGHDT, CDR2 YYEEEE. In nucleotides, the CDR3 is TGTGCCAGCAGCTCACCCCGCGAACAGGATGCGGCGGGTGAGACCCAGTACTTC. It yields the protein CASSSPREQDAAGETQYF.

The chain joins TRBV13 to TRBJ2-7, with TRBD1 matching 8 bases. The CDR3 runs to 15 residues. Germline assignment: CDR1 PRHDT and CDR2 FYEKMQ (reference sequence). Losses at the gene ends were 3 bases for V and 0 bases for J; bases not matched to a gene: 4. CDR3 in amino acids: CASSFYGQGSYEQYV. The CDR3 DNA follows: TGTGCCAGCAGCTTTTACGGACAGGGCTCCTACGAGCAGTACGTC.

The gene calls are TRBV29-1 and TRBJ1-1; D ambiguous. In germline, CDR1 is SQVTM, CDR2 ANQGSEA. The V end was cut by 1 base, the J end by 4 bases, with 7 bases between. The CDR3 contains 12 residues. The CDR3 DNA reads TGCAGCGTTGAAGGGGTAGGCACTGAAGCTTTCTTT. Encoded protein: CSVEGVGTEAFF.

The chain is built from TRBV19 and TRBJ2-1; D gene uncertain. The germline gives CDR1 LNHDA, CDR2 SQIVND (reference sequence). Trimming stripped 2 bases from V and 6 bases from J, with 17 bases between. This CDR3 region has 16 residues. This chain's CDR3 is CASSILVGSPSNEQFF. The CDR3 DNA sequence: TGTGCCAGTAGTATACTAGTAGGCTCCCCTTCCAATGAGCAGTTCTTC.

The chain recombines TRBV29-1 with TRBJ2-5; no reliable D call. Germline loops: CDR1 SQVTM, CDR2 ANQGSEA. The CDR3 consists of 9 residues. Deletions cut 7 bases from V and 4 bases from J, with 4 bases between. The CDR3: CSAGETQYF. The CDR3 DNA reads as TGCAGCGCAGGAGAGACCCAGTACTTC.

J is TRBJ2-2 and V is TRBV28; 7 bases match TRBD1. The junction had 4 bases not matched to a gene; V was cut back by 5 bases and J by 4 bases. Germline V gene data show CDR1 as MDHEN and CDR2 as SYDVKM. CDR3 length equals 14 residues. The CDR3 coding sequence is TGTGCCAGCAGTATACCAGGGGGCACCGGGGAGCTGTTTTTT. Translation: CASSIPGGTGELFF.

The chain uses TRBV27 and TRBJ1-4, with D maybe TRBD1 (5 bases). V was pared by 0 bases and J by 8 bases, with 16 bases between. Per the germline V gene, CDR1 is MNHEY and CDR2 is SMNVEV (reference sequence). The CDR3 covers 16 residues. The CDR3 DNA follows: TGTGCCAGCAGTTTATCTGGTTCAGGGTGGTACGAAAAACTGTTTTTT. This codes for CASSLSGSGWYEKLFF. The variable domain in full, with the rest retrieved from reference TRBV27 and TRBJ1-4, is EAQVTQNPRYLITVTGKKLTVTCSQNMNHEYMSWYRQDPGLGLRQIYYSMNVEVTDKGDVPEGYKVSRKEKRNFPLILESPSPNQTSLYFCASSLSGSGWYEKLFFGSGTQLSVL.

The rearrangement uses TRBV6-2 or TRBV6-3 and TRBJ2-1; TRBD1 matches 8 bases. The V segment lost 3 bases and the J segment 0 bases; nucleotides outside the gene matches: 1. The CDR3 extends over 15 amino acids. The germline V gene has CDR1 MNHEY and CDR2 SVGEGT. This CDR3 is CASSYDRGSYNEQFF. The CDR3 DNA reads TGTGCCAGCAGTTATGACAGGGGCTCCTACAATGAGCAGTTCTTC.

The chain joins TRBV6-5 to TRBJ2-2; D assignment may be TRBD1 or TRBD2 (5 bases each). Germline CDR1 MNHEY, CDR2 SVGAGI. The V gene lost 4 bases and the J gene lost 7 bases, with 16 bases spanning the gap. The CDR3 contains 15 residues. The CDR3 reads CASSSLGLAGGELFF. CDR3 bases: TGTGCCAGCAGTTCCCTGGGGCTAGCTGGCGGGGAGCTGTTTTTT.

V and J are TRBV7-9 and TRBJ2-7, with D tentatively TRBD1 (6 bases). The CDR3 is made up of 12 amino acids. Germline V gives CDR1 SEHNR, CDR2 FQNEAQ (reference sequence). V was shortened by 1 base and J by 6 bases, with 7 bases between the two germline ends. This CDR3 is CASSLDRAEQYV. The DNA of the CDR3 is TGTGCCAGCAGCTTAGACAGGGCCGAGCAGTACGTC.

This chain uses TRBV29-1 with TRBJ2-5, with D possibly matching TRBD2 (6 bases). Trimming took off 3 bases at V and 7 bases at J, with 15 bases between the two ends. Germline V gene lookup returns CDR1 SQVTM and CDR2 ANQGSEA. The CDR3 is 13 amino acids. CDR3 sequence reads: CSVDLGLRGTQYF. DNA for the CDR3: TGCAGCGTTGACTTGGGACTGAGGGGGACCCAGTACTTC. Full variable domain (remainder filled in from reference TRBV29-1 and TRBJ2-5): SAVISQKPSRDICQRGTSLTIQCQVDSQVTMMFWYRQQPGQSLTLIATANQGSEATYESGFVIDKFPISRPNLTFSTLTVSNMSPEDSSIYLCSVDLGLRGTQYFGPGTRLLVL.

V usage is TRBV7-8 and J usage is TRBJ1-5, with D tentatively TRBD1 (6 bases). Deletions cut 5 bases from V and 1 base from J, with 12 bases between. Germline CDR1 is SGHVS and CDR2 is FQNEAQ. There are 15 residues in the CDR3. The CDR3 region is CASSPGTTSNQPQHF. In DNA, the CDR3 is TGTGCCAGCAGCCCCGGGACAACCAGCAATCAGCCCCAGCATTTT.

The chain employs TRBV27 and TRBJ2-3; D is undetermined. Germline CDR1 and CDR2: MNHEY and SMNVEV (reference sequence). This CDR3 is 15 amino acids long. Trimming took 1 base from V and 0 from J, leaving 8 bases between them. CDR3 DNA sequence: TGTGCCAGCAGTTTATACGATCCTAGCACAGATACGCAGTATTTT. Translating gives CASSLYDPSTDTQYF.

The CDR3 DNA reads TGTGCCAGCAGCACCGGGACCCCCGGTTACAATGAGCAGTTCTTC. Residues: CASSTGTPGYNEQFF. This rearrangement joins TRBV6-1 to TRBJ2-1, with D possibly called TRBD1 or TRBD2 (5 bases each). Trimming took off 6 bases at V and 4 bases at J, with 16 bases between the two ends. CDR1 and CDR2 from the germline V gene are MNHNS and SASEGT. CDR3 length equals 15 residues.

The chain links TRBV2 to TRBJ1-1; 10 positions agree with TRBD1. The CDR3 has 15 amino acids. The trim removed 6 bases at V and 0 bases at J, leaving 4 bases unmatched. CDR1 and CDR2 (germline): SNHLY, FYNNEI. In DNA form, the CDR3 reads TGTGCCAGCAGCTGGACAGGGGGTTTGAACACTGAAGCTTTCTTT. Translation: CASSWTGGLNTEAFF.

The chain employs TRBV15 and TRBJ1-5; D possibly corresponds to TRBD1 (6 bases). CDR1 is LNHNV and CDR2 is YYDKDF in the germline V gene (reference sequence). Trimming took off 1 base at V and 4 bases at J, with 11 bases between the two ends. The CDR3 consists of 15 residues. CDR3 nucleotides: TGTGCCACCAGCAGAGTCGAGGGGGGGAATCAGCCCCAGCATTTT. Translating it yields CATSRVEGGNQPQHF. The whole variable domain, remainder taken from reference TRBV15 and TRBJ1-5, is DAMVIQNPRYQVTQFGKPVTLSCSQTLNHNVMYWYQQKSSQAPKLLFHYYDKDFNNEADTPDNFQSRRPNTSFCFLDIRSPGLGDTAMYLCATSRVEGGNQPQHFGDGTRLSIL.